This T cell receptor beta chain was sequenced during a study of tumor-infiltrating lymphocytes in localized non-small cell lung cancer. TCRdb's table, derived via immunoSEQ multiplex PCR, lists solely in-frame clones and lacks some. The table includes about 6,900 clones, about two thirds detected once. Trimming removed 5 bases at V and 6 bases at J, with 11 bases between. The V gene's germline CDR1 is MNHEY and CDR2 SMNVEV (reference sequence). This CDR3 is built from 13 residues. This clonotype was obtained from a human donor with non-small cell lung cancer. This chain joins TRBV27 and TRBJ1-5; D gene unclear. Sequenced: lung tumor tissue. The CDR3 DNA reads as TGTGCCAGCAGTCCACTCGGCCCTCAGCCCCAGCATTTT. Its translation: CASSPLGPQPQHF.